The rows below give T cell receptor beta chains drawn from one sample of a study of T cells in Graves' hyperthyroidism and ophthalmopathy. TCRdb fed the multiplex PCR reads into MiXCR, producing one record per CDR3 protein. The sample lists over 500,000 distinct CDR3 sequences, 13% to 15% occurring once. The sample consisted of blood. The receptors derive from a woman in her 40s with Graves' hyperthyroidism. Each CDR3 is given without its conserved first and last residue. Size values are once, few and many counts, or a class for expanded clones, and some rows have none.

J gene: TRBJ1-1; V gene: TRBV6-5; clone size: many; CDR3 protein: ASSYSGDRPEAF
J gene: TRBJ2-2; V gene: TRBV18; clone size: few; CDR3 protein: ASSPDSGGAGELF
J gene: TRBJ2-1; V gene: TRBV7-2; clone size: -; CDR3 protein: ASSLVEAEQF
J gene: TRBJ2-7; V gene: TRBV5-6; clone size: few; CDR3 protein: ASSTFRDSTYEQY
J gene: TRBJ2-2; V gene: TRBV20-1; clone size: -; CDR3 protein: SARDGSRGGLSGELF
J gene: TRBJ2-3; V gene: TRBV5-1; clone size: -; CDR3 protein: ASSTGTADSTDTQY
J gene: TRBJ2-3; V gene: TRBV7-8; clone size: many; CDR3 protein: ASSPLAGGLTDTQY
J gene: TRBJ2-3; V gene: TRBV10-2; clone size: many; CDR3 protein: ASSVQAASTDTQY
J gene: TRBJ2-1; V gene: TRBV29-1; clone size: few; CDR3 protein: SVEGQGIDEQF
J gene: TRBJ2-5; V gene: TRBV28; clone size: many; CDR3 protein: ASSSGLDYETQY
J gene: TRBJ2-1; V gene: TRBV12-3/TRBV12-4; clone size: few; CDR3 protein: ASSLLARPESEQF
J gene: TRBJ2-1; V gene: TRBV7-2; clone size: few; CDR3 protein: ASSGGTSGRGYNEQF
J gene: TRBJ1-1; V gene: TRBV12-3/TRBV12-4; clone size: -; CDR3 protein: ASSIRQGSAEAF
J gene: TRBJ1-5; V gene: TRBV7-2; clone size: few; CDR3 protein: ASSLDGGRSYQPQH
J gene: TRBJ2-3; V gene: TRBV6-1; clone size: many; CDR3 protein: ASSDPGLAGADTQY
J gene: TRBJ2-5; V gene: TRBV6-1; clone size: -; CDR3 protein: ASTGLVTETQY
J gene: TRBJ2-1; V gene: TRBV5-4; clone size: -; CDR3 protein: ASSKNAGANNEQF
J gene: TRBJ2-2; V gene: TRBV30; clone size: many; CDR3 protein: AWNMGPGELF
J gene: TRBJ1-2; V gene: TRBV18; clone size: many; CDR3 protein: ASSPGQSYGYT
J gene: TRBJ2-2; V gene: TRBV29-1; clone size: -; CDR3 protein: SVGRDTNTGELL
J gene: TRBJ2-7; V gene: TRBV6-5; clone size: -; CDR3 protein: ASSYSPASSPEQY
J gene: TRBJ1-1; V gene: TRBV9; clone size: many; CDR3 protein: ASSVVGGDTEAF
J gene: TRBJ1-1; V gene: TRBV5-1; clone size: many; CDR3 protein: ASSLDIQAKNTEAF
J gene: TRBJ1-1; V gene: TRBV12-3/TRBV12-4; clone size: many; CDR3 protein: ASSPRGTMNTEAF
J gene: TRBJ2-5; V gene: TRBV25-1; clone size: -; CDR3 protein: ASRPAGTPSGWETQY
J gene: TRBJ2-5; V gene: TRBV24-1; clone size: -; CDR3 protein: ATSDTGQGGVETQY
J gene: TRBJ2-4; V gene: TRBV7-2; clone size: many; CDR3 protein: ASSQDRAMDNIQY